A single sample is the source of the 5 T cell receptor beta chains below, sequenced in a study of spatial heterogeneity in lung cancer. Their antigen targets remain unknown. Documented time point: sample taken at primary tumor resection. Study-wide results and limits: Mutation tallies in tumors tracked expanded intratumoral alpha and beta TCR counts.

TCRdb re-called the 5' RACE reads through MiXCR, storing one row per CDR3 protein. The repertoire includes about 24,000 distinct CDR3 sequences, 8% to 10% of them detected once, and around 7.3% sits in the top ten. The sample here was lung tumor tissue, taken at surgery. These receptor sequences come from a male donor with early-stage non-small cell lung cancer.

The sample holds many counts of this clonotype. The chain recombines TRBV7-8 with TRBJ2-1, with D unresolved. Deletions cut 0 bases from V and 9 bases from J, with 15 bases between. This CDR3 is 15 amino acids long. Germline assignment: CDR1 SGHVS and CDR2 FQNEAQ. The DNA of the CDR3 is TGTGCCAGCAGCTTAGCCGGGTTTCTAGTCACTGAGCAGTTCTTC. This sequence encodes CASSLAGFLVTEQFF. Full variable domain (rest looked up from reference TRBV7-8 and TRBJ2-1): GAGVSQSPRYKVAKRGQDVALRCDPISGHVSLFWYQQALGQGPEFLTYFQNEAQLDKSGLPSDRFFAERPEGSVSTLKIQRTQQEDSAVYLCASSLAGFLVTEQFFGPGTRLTVL.

Many counts were recorded for this clonotype. The chain joins TRBV7-3 to TRBJ2-1; D unresolved. The germline V gene encodes CDR1 SGHTA and CDR2 FQGTGA. The V gene lost 5 bases and the J gene lost 6 bases, with 11 bases spanning the gap. This CDR3 has 13 residues. CDR3 DNA: TGTGCCAGCAGCCCTGGTCGAAGCAATGAGCAGTTCTTC. Translated: CASSPGRSNEQFF.

This clonotype has at least ten counts. The chain links TRBV14 to TRBJ1-1; no firm D call. Germline lookup yields CDR1 SGHDN and CDR2 FVKESK. CDR3 size: 12 residues. V shed 1 base and J shed 10 bases, with 10 bases lying between them. CDR3 region: CASSQGALGAFF. For the CDR3, the DNA is TGTGCCAGCAGCCAAGGGGCCCTCGGAGCTTTCTTT. Combining the CDR3 with reference TRBV14 and TRBJ1-1 gives the whole variable domain EAGVTQFPSHSVIEKGQTVTLRCDPISGHDNLYWYRRVMGKEIKFLLHFVKESKQDESGMPNNRFLAERTGGTYSTLKVQPAELEDSGVYFCASSQGALGAFFGQGTRLTVV.

This clonotype was picked up a small number of times. V is TRBV28 and J is TRBJ2-3; 11 bases match TRBD2. CDR3 length: 17 amino acids. Germline V gives CDR1 MDHEN, CDR2 SYDVKM. The trim removed 3 bases at V and 1 base at J, leaving 6 bases unmatched. The DNA for the CDR3 is TGTGCCAGCAGTTTTAGTTGGACTAGCGGGCGCACAGATACGCAGTATTTT. This gives the protein CASSFSWTSGRTDTQYF.

Concerning this clonotype: A much larger clone sits a single nucleotide away, making a read error possible. The chain combines TRBV29-1 with TRBJ1-2; D unclear. The V gene's germline CDR1 is SQVTM and CDR2 ANQGSEA. The CDR3 is 11 amino acids. CDR3: CSVLGNCGYTF. CDR3 bases: TGCAGCGTTCTTGGTAACTGTGGCTACACCTTC. Variable domain in full (rest from reference TRBV29-1 and TRBJ1-2): SAVISQKPSRDICQRGTSLTIQCQVDSQVTMMFWYRQQPGQSLTLIATANQGSEATYESGFVIDKFPISRPNLTFSTLTVSNMSPEDSSIYLCSVLGNCGYTFGSGTRLTVV.